This T cell receptor beta chain was observed in a study of blood T cell repertoires in COVID-19. Study-wide context: Material from acute and convalescent COVID-19 was sourced from the United States, Italy and Spain. In each case, the material was cDNA or gDNA derived from T cells, B-cell-depleted T cells, or PBMCs.

Libraries were prepared by immunoSEQ multiplex PCR; TCRdb keeps only in-frame clonotypes and omits some of them. In the table there are roughly 250,000 clones, 75% to 90% of which are singletons. Germline V gene lookup returns CDR1 SGHRS and CDR2 YFSETQ. This CDR3 has 17 amino acids. The J segment lost 1 base and the V segment lost 0 bases, leaving 2 bases of the junction unmatched. The chain employs TRBV5-1 and TRBJ2-6, with TRBD1 matching 9 bases. Sequenced material: peripheral blood. This TCR was sampled from a woman in her fifties or sixties with active or convalescent COVID-19. CDR3 amino acids: CASSLVGQGSGANVLTF. CDR3 nucleotide sequence: TGCGCCAGCAGCTTGGTCGGACAGGGGTCTGGGGCCAACGTCCTGACTTTC.